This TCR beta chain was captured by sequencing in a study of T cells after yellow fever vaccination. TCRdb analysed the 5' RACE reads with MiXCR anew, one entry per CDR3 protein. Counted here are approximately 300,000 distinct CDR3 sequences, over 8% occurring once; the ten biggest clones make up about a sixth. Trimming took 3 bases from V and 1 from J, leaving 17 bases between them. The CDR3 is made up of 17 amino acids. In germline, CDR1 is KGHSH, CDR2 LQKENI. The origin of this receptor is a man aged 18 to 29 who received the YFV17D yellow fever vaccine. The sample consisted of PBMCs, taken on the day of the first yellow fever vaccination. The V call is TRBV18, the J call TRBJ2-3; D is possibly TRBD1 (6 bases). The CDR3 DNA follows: TGTGCCAGCTCACCGGACGGGACATCAGTAGGCACAGATACGCAGTATTTT. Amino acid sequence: CASSPDGTSVGTDTQYF.